These T cell receptor beta chains were read from a single sample in a study of shared clonotypes between healthy human individuals. Clones were read by immunoSEQ multiplex PCR, and TCRdb kept only the in-frame ones, dropping some. The sample lists 730,000 or so clones, approximately 75% occurring once. The material sequenced was memory CD4+ T cells sorted from blood. Receptors were obtained from a woman aged 30 to 39 in good health. Each CDR3 is given with its conserved first and last residue. The D gene is left open where the match is weak. Size values are once, few and many counts, or a class for expanded clones, and some rows have none.

d_gene,v_gene,j_gene,abundance,CDR3aa,CDR3nt
TRBD2,TRBV7-3,TRBJ2-2,few,CASSPREREYTGELFF,TGTGCCAGCAGCCCCCGCGAGCGGGAGTACACCGGGGAGCTGTTTTTT
-,TRBV28,TRBJ2-3,-,CASSLASAGVGRTSTDTQYF,TGTGCCAGCAGTTTAGCTAGCGCAGGGGTCGGTAGAACTAGCACAGATACGCAGTATTTT
TRBD1,TRBV9,TRBJ2-3,once,CASSQGDPTTDTQYF,TGTGCCAGCAGCCAGGGGGACCCAACCACAGATACGCAGTATTTT
-,TRBV6-5,TRBJ1-1,-,CASSYMPRDTEAFF,TGTGCCAGCAGTTACATGCCGCGGGACACTGAAGCTTTCTTT
-,TRBV28,TRBJ2-3,-,CASTMTQGPADTQYF,TGTGCCAGCACCATGACCCAAGGGCCCGCAGATACGCAGTATTTT
-,TRBV10-3,TRBJ2-7,-,CAISEGGSLYEQYF,TGTGCCATCAGTGAAGGAGGGAGTCTTTACGAGCAGTACTTC
-,TRBV15,TRBJ2-3,-,CATSSLFGTQYF,TGTGCCACCAGCAGCCTTTTTGGTACGCAGTATTTT
-,TRBV7-9,TRBJ2-1,few,CASSPRGRRNNEQFF,TGTGCCAGCAGCCCCCGGGGTAGGAGAAACAATGAGCAGTTCTTC
-,TRBV10-2,TRBJ2-5,-,CASSDQGWETQYF,TGCGCCAGCAGTGATCAGGGTTGGGAGACCCAGTACTTC
-,TRBV27,TRBJ2-7,-,CASSLFAVSYEQYF,TGTGCCAGCAGTTTATTCGCTGTATCCTACGAGCAGTACTTC
TRBD1,TRBV2,TRBJ2-7,-,CASSRGQGAPSYEQYF,TGTGCCAGCAGTCGGGGACAGGGGGCCCCTTCGTACGAGCAGTACTTC
TRBD2,TRBV9,TRBJ2-2,many,CASSGAGGDTGELFF,TGTGCCAGCTCGGGAGCCGGGGGGGACACCGGGGAGCTGTTTTTT
-,TRBV27,TRBJ1-3,-,CASSLHQGGNTIYF,TGTGCCAGCAGTTTACACCAGGGGGGAAACACCATATATTTT
-,TRBV5-6,TRBJ1-2,-,CASSLRPPNYGYTF,TGTGCCAGCAGCTTGCGTCCTCCTAACTATGGCTACACCTTC
-,TRBV7-8,TRBJ2-1,-,CASSLYGSGEQFF,TGTGCCAGCAGCTTATACGGGAGTGGTGAGCAGTTCTTC
-,TRBV28,TRBJ1-5,-,CASTRPRRDQPQHF,TGTGCCAGCACGCGACCCCGACGGGATCAGCCCCAGCATTTT
TRBD2,TRBV29-1,TRBJ2-5,-,CSQLGEGATQYF,TGCAGCCAGCTAGGGGAGGGAGCGACCCAGTACTTC
-,TRBV5-6,TRBJ1-3,few,CASGGLGNTIYF,TGTGCCAGCGGAGGCCTAGGAAACACCATATATTTT
-,TRBV6-1,TRBJ1-3,-,CATESGGHSGNTIYF,TGTGCCACGGAGTCAGGAGGCCACTCTGGAAACACCATATATTTT
-,TRBV28,TRBJ1-5,-,CASSLGGATGQPQHF,TGTGCCAGCAGTTTAGGAGGGGCCACGGGGCAGCCCCAGCATTTT
-,TRBV6-1,TRBJ1-2,-,CASSESAGNYGYTF,TGTGCCAGCAGTGAATCAGCGGGAAACTATGGCTACACCTTC
-,TRBV27,TRBJ2-3,-,CASSLISTDTQYF,TGTGCCAGCAGTTTAATAAGCACAGATACGCAGTATTTT
TRBD1,TRBV30,TRBJ2-1,-,CAWSGDRFFNEQFF,TGTGCCTGGAGCGGGGACAGGTTTTTCAATGAGCAGTTCTTC
-,TRBV2,TRBJ2-7,-,CASINRVYEQYF,TGTGCCAGCATTAACAGGGTGTACGAGCAGTACTTC
-,TRBV19,TRBJ2-3,few,CASSGGGGRRTADTQYF,TGTGCCAGTAGTGGCGGCGGGGGAAGAAGGACAGCAGATACGCAGTATTTT
TRBD1,TRBV18,TRBJ2-5,-,CASSPGQASISETQYF,TGTGCCAGCTCACCGGGACAGGCCTCAATCTCAGAGACCCAGTACTTC
-,TRBV14,TRBJ1-1,once,CASSQGLWNTEAFF,TGTGCCAGCAGCCAAGGTCTGTGGAACACTGAAGCTTTCTTT
-,TRBV5-1,TRBJ1-1,-,CASSLLGVGHTEAFF,TGCGCCAGCAGCTTGTTAGGGGTCGGGCACACTGAAGCTTTCTTT
-,TRBV7-2,TRBJ2-4,-,CASSWTAVVAKNIQYF,TGTGCCAGCAGTTGGACGGCCGTTGTGGCCAAAAACATTCAGTACTTC
-,TRBV30,TRBJ2-2,few,CAWSVTFYTGELFF,TGTGCCTGGAGTGTGACTTTTTACACCGGGGAGCTGTTTTTT
TRBD2,TRBV7-9,TRBJ2-5,-,CASSLGTSGSETQYF,TGTGCCAGCAGCTTAGGGACTAGCGGGAGCGAGACCCAGTACTTC
TRBD1,TRBV30,TRBJ1-1,-,CAWSQGGTGFGAFF,TGTGCCTGGAGTCAAGGAGGGACAGGGTTTGGCGCTTTCTTT
TRBD1,TRBV30,TRBJ1-1,once,CAWSQRGRTEAFF,TGTGCCTGGAGTCAAAGGGGGCGGACTGAAGCTTTCTTT